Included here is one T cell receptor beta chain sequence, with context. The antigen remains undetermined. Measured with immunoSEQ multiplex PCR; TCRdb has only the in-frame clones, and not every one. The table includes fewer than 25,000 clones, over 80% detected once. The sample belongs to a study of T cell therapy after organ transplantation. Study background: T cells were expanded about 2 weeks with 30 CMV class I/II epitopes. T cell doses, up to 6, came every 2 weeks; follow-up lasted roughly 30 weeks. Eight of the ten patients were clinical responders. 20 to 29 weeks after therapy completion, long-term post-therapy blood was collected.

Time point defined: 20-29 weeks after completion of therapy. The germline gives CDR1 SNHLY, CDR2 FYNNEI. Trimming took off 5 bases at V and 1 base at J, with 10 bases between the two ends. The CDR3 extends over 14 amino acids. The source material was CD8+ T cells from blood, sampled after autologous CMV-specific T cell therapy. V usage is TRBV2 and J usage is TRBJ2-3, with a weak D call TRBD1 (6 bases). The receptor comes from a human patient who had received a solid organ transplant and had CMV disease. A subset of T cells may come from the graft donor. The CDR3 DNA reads TGTGCCAGCAGTAGAGGACAGCGCACAGATACGCAGTATTTT. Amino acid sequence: CASSRGQRTDTQYF.